The 24 T cell receptor beta chains presented below share a single source sample, sequenced in a study of OX40 agonist ivuxolimab in advanced cancers. Produced via immunoSEQ multiplex PCR; TCRdb's table is partial and in-frame only. This table has over 75,000 clones, about 90% appearing once. Sequences were derived from CD4+ or CD8+ T cells sorted from blood, sampled in a trial of the OX40 agonist ivuxolimab. All receptors derive from an adult with an advanced solid tumor such as melanoma, head and neck, liver or kidney cancer.

The J gene is TRBJ1-1, the V gene TRBV18; D is possibly TRBD1 (5 bases). This CDR3 comprises 16 residues. CDR1 is KGHSH, CDR2 LQKENI, per germline. Trimming removed 1 base at V and 5 bases at J, with 17 bases between. CDR3 residues: CASSPLLIWAGTEAFF. The CDR3 bases are TGTGCCAGCTCACCACTTTTAATCTGGGCAGGGACTGAAGCTTTCTTT. The full variable domain, in which reference TRBV18 and TRBJ1-1 provide the parts outside the CDR3, is NAGVMQNPRHLVRRRGQEARLRCSPMKGHSHVYWYRQLPEEGLKFMVYLQKENIIDESGMPKERFSAEFPKEGPSILRIQQVVRGDSAAYFCASSPLLIWAGTEAFFGQGTRLTVV.

The chain has TRBV2 and TRBJ2-1; TRBD1 matches at 9 bases. The CDR3 runs 14 residues. CDR1 is SNHLY and CDR2 is FYNNEI in the germline V gene. The V segment lost 7 bases and the J segment 5 bases; nucleotides outside the gene matches: 6. The CDR3 sequence is CASTGTGRDNEQFF. The CDR3, as DNA: TGTGCCAGCACCGGGACAGGGAGGGACAATGAGCAGTTCTTC.

This chain connects TRBV7-9 to TRBJ2-7, with D possibly being TRBD1 (6 bases). With 1 base removed from V and 3 bases from J, the gap between germline ends came to 13 bases. Germline loops: CDR1 SEHNR, CDR2 FQNEAQ (reference sequence). There are 15 residues in the CDR3. Here the CDR3 DNA reads TGTGCCAGCAGCTTAGTCGGTGTCAGGGGCTACGAGCAGTACTTC. Encoded protein: CASSLVGVRGYEQYF.

The chain uses TRBV19 and TRBJ2-7; 12 bases fit TRBD2. The germline CDR1 and CDR2 sequences are LNHDA and SQIVND (reference sequence). The CDR3 consists of 19 residues. V was clipped by 10 bases and J by 3 bases; unmatched bases: 22. Written as DNA, the CDR3 is TGTGCCATCAGACAGGGGGCGAGCCGGACTAGCGGGAATTACTACGAGCAGTACTTC. It is translated as CAIRQGASRTSGNYYEQYF.

CDR3 coding DNA: TGTGCCAGCAGCCCCCCCGGGGGCAGTGCTTTCTTT. This encodes CASSPPGGSAFF. This chain uses TRBV7-2 with TRBJ1-1, with D possibly matching TRBD1 (6 bases). The V gene lost 5 bases and the J gene lost 11 bases, with 15 bases spanning the gap. The CDR3 totals 12 residues. The germline gives CDR1 SGHTA, CDR2 FQGNSA.

CDR3 amino acids: CASSQDIHLQPQHF. The CDR3 nucleotides read TGCGCCAGCAGCCAAGATATCCACCTTCAGCCCCAGCATTTT. The chain carries TRBV4-3 and TRBJ1-5, with D hard to call. This CDR3 is 14 amino acids long. The germline gives CDR1 LGHNA, CDR2 YSLEER. Deletions cut 0 bases from V and 6 bases from J, with 9 bases between.

The chain is built from TRBV28 and TRBJ2-7, with TRBD2 identical over 7 bases. CDR1 is MDHEN, CDR2 SYDVKM, per germline. This CDR3 is built from 13 residues. Unmatched junction bases numbered 8, after V lost 8 bases and J lost 4 bases. This CDR3 is CASAQGGLYEQYF. CDR3 DNA: TGTGCCAGCGCTCAGGGAGGGTTGTACGAGCAGTACTTC.

This clone came up once. The chain employs TRBV30 and TRBJ1-4, with D possibly matching TRBD1 (6 bases). Trimming shortened V by 5 bases and J by 5 bases, and 12 bases separated the two germline ends. The CDR3 sequence is 13 residues long. The germline CDR1 and CDR2 sequences are GTSNPN and SVGIG (reference sequence). Written as DNA, the CDR3 is TGTGCCTGGGCACAGGGAAAAAATGAAAAACTGTTTTTT. It encodes CAWAQGKNEKLFF.

The J gene is TRBJ1-4, the V gene TRBV30, with 12 bases fitting TRBD1. V gave up 3 bases and J gave up 7 bases; unmatched junction bases: 12. Germline loops: CDR1 GTSNPN, CDR2 SVGIG (reference sequence). The CDR3 sequence is 17 residues long. The CDR3 DNA is TGTGCCTGGAGGACGGGACAGGGGGCATCCTTGGGTGAAAAACTGTTTTTT. Residues: CAWRTGQGASLGEKLFF.

J is TRBJ2-3 and V is TRBV28; D ambiguous. Germline assignment: CDR1 MDHEN and CDR2 SYDVKM. There are 15 residues in the CDR3. V lost 6 bases and J lost 0, with 13 bases in between. The CDR3, as DNA: TGTGCCAGCAGCCATAATTATCCTAGCACAGATACGCAGTATTTT. The encoded protein is CASSHNYPSTDTQYF.

This sequence joins TRBV30 and TRBJ1-3; D call uncertain. The CDR3 has 16 amino acids. Germline CDR1 is GTSNPN and CDR2 is SVGIG (reference sequence). The V and J ends lost 2 bases and 0 bases respectively, with 14 bases between them. CDR3 DNA: TGTGCCTGGAGTCCTCTAGCAGGAATCTCTGGAAACACCATATATTTT. It specifies CAWSPLAGISGNTIYF.

The rearrangement links TRBV29-1 to TRBJ2-3, with 9 bases fitting TRBD1. Germline V gene sequence: CDR1 SQVTM, CDR2 ANQGSEA. The CDR3 totals 15 residues. J gave up 5 bases and V 6 bases, and 12 bases lay outside the gene matches. As DNA, the CDR3 is TGCAGCGTCGAGGCGGGGACAGGGTTCGTAGATACGCAGTATTTT. Protein sequence: CSVEAGTGFVDTQYF.

V and J are TRBV7-2 and TRBJ2-3; a possible D gene is TRBD1 (5 bases). The germline CDR1 and CDR2 sequences are SGHTA and FQGNSA. V lost 1 base, J lost 5 bases, and 19 bases lay in between. The CDR3 has 17 amino acids. This CDR3 is CASSLEARAVRGDTQYF. CDR3 nucleotide sequence: TGTGCCAGCAGCTTAGAGGCTAGGGCGGTTAGGGGAGATACGCAGTATTTT.

The genes are TRBV7-2 and TRBJ2-2; 9 nucleotides match TRBD1. The ends lost 2 bases at V and 7 bases at J; junction bases unmatched: 8. The CDR3 consists of 16 residues. Germline CDR1 reads SGHTA; CDR2 reads FQGNSA. The CDR3 region is CASSLLDRGPIGELFF. The CDR3 DNA reads as TGTGCCAGCAGCTTATTGGACAGGGGCCCGATCGGGGAGCTGTTTTTT.

The chain couples TRBV7-2 to TRBJ1-4; 9 bases are shared with TRBD1. CDR1 SGHTA and CDR2 FQGNSA come from the germline V gene. The CDR3 contains 14 residues. The J segment lost 7 bases and the V segment lost 5 bases, leaving 5 bases of the junction unmatched. CDR3 loop: CASSLGTGLEKLFF. The CDR3 DNA follows: TGTGCCAGCAGCCTCGGGACAGGGCTTGAAAAACTGTTTTTT.

The genes are TRBV9 and TRBJ2-1; 7 bases align to TRBD2. J was trimmed by 6 bases and V by 3 bases; bases with no gene match: 3. Germline V gene lookup returns CDR1 SGDLS and CDR2 YYNGEE. This CDR3 comprises 13 residues. CDR3 nucleotides: TGTGCCAGCAGCGCCGGGAGGTCCAATGAGCAGTTCTTC. This sequence encodes CASSAGRSNEQFF. The variable domain in full, completed from reference TRBV9 and TRBJ2-1, reads DSGVTQTPKHLITATGQRVTLRCSPRSGDLSVYWYQQSLDQGLQFLIQYYNGEERAKGNILERFSAQQFPDLHSELNLSSLELGDSALYFCASSAGRSNEQFFGPGTRLTVL.

The genes are TRBV5-4 and TRBJ1-1, with D tentatively TRBD1 (6 bases). The CDR3 has 13 residues. V was pared by 2 bases and J by 7 bases, with 12 bases between. CDR1 and CDR2 (germline): SGHNT, YYREEE (reference sequence). The CDR3 nucleotides are TGTGCCAGCAGCTTCATAGGGGGTTTTGAAGCTTTCTTT. Residues: CASSFIGGFEAFF.

This sequence joins TRBV7-2 and TRBJ2-7; D is uncertain. The V end lost 1 base, the J end lost 1 base, and 8 bases lay between the germline ends. CDR3 length: 14 amino acids. Germline lookup yields CDR1 SGHTA and CDR2 FQGNSA. CDR3 nucleotides: TGTGCCAGCAGCTTAGAATTTTGGTCCTACGAGCAGTACTTC. Translation gives CASSLEFWSYEQYF.

The chain joins TRBV11-3 to TRBJ2-5; D is unresolved. Germline V lookup: CDR1 SGHNT, CDR2 YENEEA. There are 11 residues in the CDR3. V lost 3 bases to trimming and J lost 1 base, with 0 bases between them. DNA of the CDR3: TGTGCCAGCAGCTTCCAAGAGACCCAGTACTTC. Translating gives CASSFQETQYF.

This clone was counted a few times. This chain joins TRBV28 and TRBJ2-3, with D possibly TRBD2 on 5 matching bases. V was shortened by 5 bases and J by 0 bases, with 9 bases between the two germline ends. The CDR3 sequence is 14 residues long. CDR1 is MDHEN, CDR2 SYDVKM, per germline. The CDR3 nucleotides read TGTGCCAGCAGTGTGACTAAAAGCACAGATACGCAGTATTTT. Its protein is CASSVTKSTDTQYF. Full variable domain (missing parts from reference TRBV28 and TRBJ2-3): DVKVTQSSRYLVKRTGEKVFLECVQDMDHENMFWYRQDPGLGLRLIYFSYDVKMKEKGDIPEGYSVSREKKERFSLILESASTNQTSMYLCASSVTKSTDTQYFGPGTRLTVL.

CDR3 sequence (DNA): TGCAGCGTGACACGGACAGGGGGCGGCGAGACCCAGTACTTC. Translation: CSVTRTGGGETQYF. The chain employs TRBV29-1 and TRBJ2-5; TRBD1 agrees at 11 bases. After removal of 6 bases from V and 5 bases from J, the junction contained 8 bases not matched to a gene. The CDR3 is 14 amino acids. Germline V gene sequence: CDR1 SQVTM, CDR2 ANQGSEA.

The chain employs TRBV5-1 and TRBJ1-4; D is perhaps TRBD1 (5 bases). The V gene's germline CDR1 is SGHRS and CDR2 YFSETQ. The CDR3 is 15 residues long. V gave up 0 bases and J gave up 7 bases, with 13 bases separating them. As DNA, the CDR3 is TGCGCCAGCAGCTTGGAAGTAGGGGTTGGTGAAAAACTGTTTTTT. As protein: CASSLEVGVGEKLFF.

The V call is TRBV2, the J call TRBJ1-5; maybe TRBD1 (6 bases). There are 15 residues in the CDR3. The ends were cut back, 6 bases at V and 7 bases at J, with 19 bases in the middle. Per germline, CDR1 SNHLY and CDR2 FYNNEI. The CDR3 loop reads CASSGYQGSGQPQHF. For the CDR3, the DNA is TGTGCCAGCAGCGGATACCAGGGGTCGGGGCAGCCCCAGCATTTT.

This sequence joins TRBV18 and TRBJ2-2; D possibly corresponds to TRBD1 (5 bases). Germline CDR1 is KGHSH and CDR2 is LQKENI. Trimming removed 0 bases at V and 4 bases at J, with 15 bases between. This CDR3 has 17 residues. CDR3 bases: TGTGCCAGCTCACCACCGAGGACCGGACACACCACCGGGGAGCTGTTTTTT. Residues: CASSPPRTGHTTGELFF.